Below, one T cell receptor beta chain is given with its context. The sample belongs to a study of blood T cell repertoires in COVID-19. Profiling relied on immunoSEQ multiplex PCR, and the TCRdb table lists in-frame clones only, not all of them. The table includes approximately 240,000 clones, 82% detected once. V shed 0 bases and J shed 0 bases, with 9 bases lying between them. CDR1 and CDR2 (germline): SGHRS, YFSETQ. The CDR3 totals 16 residues. The V and J genes are TRBV5-1 and TRBJ2-2; maybe TRBD1 (5 bases). The sequenced sample was peripheral blood. This clonotype was obtained from a woman of 80 years or more with active or convalescent COVID-19. The CDR3: CASSLASRANTGELFF. The CDR3 DNA follows: TGCGCCAGCAGCTTGGCGAGCAGGGCGAACACCGGGGAGCTGTTTTTT.